What follows is one TCR beta chain and its context. The antigen is undetermined. A read error may produce the germline difference seen at one junction end. This entry belongs to a study of CD8+CD57+ T cells in acquired aplastic anemia. Genomic DNA constituted the template upon which TCR beta VDJ and CDR3 profiling was performed. TCRdb independently ran MiXCR on the reads; one entry per CDR3 protein. The profile shows some 120,000 distinct CDR3 sequences, over 45% of them singletons. Study-wide points: A significant difference in CD8+ Simpson's diversity between patients and controls was not found. There were some 27 CD8+ CDR3 sequences that occurred in both patients and controls.

Germline V gives CDR1 LNHDA, CDR2 SQIVND (reference sequence). The length of the CDR3 is 14 residues. The receptor was derived from a human donor in good health, serving as a control. Specimen: sorted CD4+, CD8+, or CD8+CD57+ T cells (not recorded which) from PBMCs. This chain links TRBV19 with TRBJ1-5; maybe TRBD1 (6 bases). CDR3 sequence: CASSIQGLWKPQHF. The CDR3 nucleotides are TGTGCCAGTAGTATACAGGGGCTCTGGAAGCCCCAGCACTTT.